This section outlines one TCR beta chain sequence together with its context. Germline loops: CDR1 MNHEY, CDR2 SMNVEV (reference sequence). V was trimmed by 10 bases and J by 2 bases, leaving 12 bases between them. CDR3 length: 13 amino acids. The entry originates in a study of CD8 T cells in Susac syndrome. RNA in amounts of roughly 0.5 to 1 ug was reverse transcribed with random hexamers. Via MiXCR, TCRdb re-called the immunoSEQ multiplex PCR reads, giving one row per CDR3 protein. The profile shows 130,000 or so distinct CDR3 sequences, around 94% of them singletons. The receptor's source is a human donor with Susac syndrome. Sequenced input: CD8+ T cells from PBMCs. The rearrangement uses TRBV27 and TRBJ2-1; D is uncertain. The CDR3 sequence: CATQPRAYNEQFF. The CDR3 nucleotides are TGTGCCACCCAGCCTCGGGCCTACAATGAGCAGTTCTTC.